This T cell receptor (beta chain) was recorded in a study of cytomegalovirus exposure and HLA in healthy donors. 13 Jbeta primers and 60 Vbeta primers were used for the PCR. Profiling relied on immunoSEQ multiplex PCR, and the TCRdb table lists in-frame clones only, not all of them. The sample holds 150,000 to 200,000 clones, around 77% seen once. CDR1 is SGHAT, CDR2 FQNNGV, per germline. V was cut by 3 bases and J by 7 bases, with 15 bases left in between. This CDR3 is built from 14 residues. Healthy bone marrow donors made up the donors. The sequencing sample was made of PBMCs. The TCR was taken from a woman in her thirties in good health and CMV-seronegative. The chain couples TRBV11-2 to TRBJ1-2; possibly TRBD1 for D (6 bases). CDR3 protein: CASSFGTGLSGYTF. The CDR3 DNA reads as TGTGCCAGCAGCTTTGGTACAGGGCTGAGTGGCTACACCTTC.